This T cell receptor beta chain derives from a study of T-cell reconstitution after alpha-beta-depleted transplantation in children. Molecular barcoding with unique molecular identifiers was used for the TCRbeta library. Each CDR3 protein gets one entry after TCRdb re-called the PCR reads with MiXCR. The sample shows 440,000 or so distinct CDR3 sequences, roughly two fifths of them seen only once. This clonotype was counted ten times or more. This CDR3 is 15 amino acids long. V shed 8 bases and J shed 6 bases, with 17 bases lying between them. Germline values: CDR1 MNHNS, CDR2 SASEGT. The chain carries TRBV6-1 and TRBJ1-6, with D perhaps TRBD1 (5 bases). Sample: PBMCs, taken before TCRalphabeta/CD19-depleted stem cell transplant. This sequence originates from a girl aged 2 to 9 with aplastic anemia, due to receive a stem cell transplant. The CDR3 nucleotides read TGTGCCAGCGCCGCTGGGGACCTACTTAATTCACCCCTCCACTTT. It is translated as CASAAGDLLNSPLHF.